This T cell receptor (beta chain) appears in the sequencing data of a study of regulatory T cells in long-lasting Graves disease. Time point defined: newly diagnosed GD, antithyroid drugs for less than 3 months. PBMC-derived RNA was used for the TCR library. iRepertoire HTBI primers and Arm-PCR of CDR3 regions built TCR beta libraries. Using its own MiXCR run on the multiplex PCR reads, TCRdb lists one record per CDR3 protein. The sample includes approximately 350,000 distinct CDR3 sequences, about 10% seen only once; the top ten take 15% to 20%. This clonotype was observed at least ten times. The CDR3 spans 15 residues. The V segment lost 4 bases and the J segment 1 base; nucleotides outside the gene matches: 4. From germline, CDR1 is SGHTA and CDR2 FQGNSA. The sample was also reused in another study, on T cells in Graves' hyperthyroidism and ophthalmopathy.

The sequence was collected from a woman aged 18-29 years with Graves disease. The chain combines TRBV7-2 with TRBJ2-1; 7 bases line up with TRBD1. The sample consisted of peripheral blood mononuclear cells (PBMCs), taken at new diagnosis, from a patient treated with antithyroid drugs. CDR3 in amino acids: CASSSDRASYNEQFF. The DNA of the CDR3 is TGTGCCAGCAGCTCCGACAGGGCTTCCTACAATGAGCAGTTCTTC.